These T cell receptor beta chains were read from a single sample in a study of monozygotic twins with inflammatory bowel disease. TCRdb reanalyzed the 5' RACE reads and collapses them to one entry per CDR3 protein, without DNA. This sample's clone table lists a few hundred thousand distinct CDR3 sequences. Sequences were obtained from blood. These receptors were obtained from a human donor with ulcerative colitis or Crohn's disease, or a healthy co-twin of an affected twin (not recorded which). CDR3s include the opening cysteine and the closing phenylalanine or tryptophan. Each record gives: V gene, J gene, CDR3 protein.

TRBV7-3	TRBJ1-1	CASSRGDRGWNTEAFF
TRBV4-1	TRBJ2-3	CASSPGPGTQYF
TRBV19	TRBJ1-5	CASSMGRVGNQPQHF
TRBV12-3/TRBV12-4	TRBJ2-5	CASRLSSGEETQYF
TRBV29-1	TRBJ1-3	CSAGQGSSGNTIYF
TRBV18	TRBJ2-5	CASSRAETQYF
TRBV27	TRBJ2-2	CASRRGGGALNTGELFF
TRBV20-1	TRBJ1-1	CSARAVDRGPTEAFF
TRBV24-1	TRBJ2-2	CATSPRPRGELFF
TRBV30	TRBJ2-7	CASSTPRGAYEQYF
TRBV7-9	TRBJ2-1	CASTPGGGSYYNEQFF
TRBV28	TRBJ2-1	CASPRGLAGGPSSYNEQFF
TRBV5-1	TRBJ2-3	CASNDPGQRTDTQYF
TRBV3-1	TRBJ1-5	CASSLQRPGQGYNQPQHF
TRBV7-2	TRBJ2-7	CASSLSRGGYEQYF
TRBV5-6	TRBJ2-2	CASSQGSNELFF
TRBV12-3/TRBV12-4	TRBJ1-2	CASSFMSANYGYTF
TRBV20-1	TRBJ2-5	CSARDRTQETQYF
TRBV6-2/TRBV6-3	TRBJ2-3	CASSYPQRGTDTQYF
TRBV14	TRBJ2-1	CASSQPGIYNEQFF
TRBV5-1	TRBJ2-7	CASSLKVVGLGTYEQYF
TRBV7-2	TRBJ2-5	CASSLLVAGGKETQYF
TRBV4-2	TRBJ2-3	CASSHNRGGGRGDTQYF
TRBV11-2	TRBJ2-1	CASSLQGHEQFF
TRBV4-3	TRBJ1-2	CASSQDHPTDNYGYTF
TRBV7-2	TRBJ1-1	CASSLLPPGVNTEAFF
TRBV5-6	TRBJ1-5	CASSLVDQPQHF
TRBV7-9	TRBJ2-4	CASSLVDIQYF
TRBV5-1	TRBJ2-5	CASSLPQETQYF
TRBV12-3/TRBV12-4	TRBJ2-7	CASSLGLHPYEQYF
TRBV29-1	TRBJ1-5	CSVVDGTANQPQHF
TRBV4-2	TRBJ2-5	CASSPAQGTYQETQYF
TRBV29-1	TRBJ2-7	CSVQGSFYEQYF
TRBV6-2/TRBV6-3	TRBJ2-2	CASSYDEGFSGELFF
TRBV20-1	TRBJ2-3	CSANPPGHSTDTQYF
TRBV7-2	TRBJ2-7	CASSPGANFPSYEQYF
TRBV5-1	TRBJ2-1	CASSTRQGVNNEQFF
TRBV4-2	TRBJ2-7	CASSARTGRGVPDEQYF
TRBV10-2	TRBJ2-5	CASSPIAGGLQETQYF
TRBV19	TRBJ2-7	CASSSPEGARYEQYF
TRBV7-9	TRBJ2-4	CASSKILENIQYF
TRBV6-1	TRBJ2-7	CASSRLAGGLRVSYEQYF
TRBV13	TRBJ1-2	CASSPRGDLGGYTF
TRBV12-3/TRBV12-4	TRBJ2-5	CASSYVRETQYF
TRBV6-1	TRBJ2-7	CASSGQGRSREQYF
TRBV14	TRBJ1-1	CASSQDLEWLTEAFF